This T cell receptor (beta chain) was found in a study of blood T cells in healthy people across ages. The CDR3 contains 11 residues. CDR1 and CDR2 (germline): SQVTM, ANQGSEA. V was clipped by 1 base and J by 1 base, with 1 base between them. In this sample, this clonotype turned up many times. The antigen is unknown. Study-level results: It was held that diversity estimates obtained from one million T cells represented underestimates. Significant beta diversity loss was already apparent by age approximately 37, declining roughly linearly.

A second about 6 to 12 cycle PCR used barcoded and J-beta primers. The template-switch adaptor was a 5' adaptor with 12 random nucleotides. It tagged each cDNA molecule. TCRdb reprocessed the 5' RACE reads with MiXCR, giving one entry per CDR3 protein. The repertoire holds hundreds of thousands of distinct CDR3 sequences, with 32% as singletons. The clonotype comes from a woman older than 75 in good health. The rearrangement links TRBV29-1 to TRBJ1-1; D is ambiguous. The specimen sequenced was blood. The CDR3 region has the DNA TGCAGCGTTGAAGGGAACACTGAAGCTTTCTTT. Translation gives CSVEGNTEAFF.